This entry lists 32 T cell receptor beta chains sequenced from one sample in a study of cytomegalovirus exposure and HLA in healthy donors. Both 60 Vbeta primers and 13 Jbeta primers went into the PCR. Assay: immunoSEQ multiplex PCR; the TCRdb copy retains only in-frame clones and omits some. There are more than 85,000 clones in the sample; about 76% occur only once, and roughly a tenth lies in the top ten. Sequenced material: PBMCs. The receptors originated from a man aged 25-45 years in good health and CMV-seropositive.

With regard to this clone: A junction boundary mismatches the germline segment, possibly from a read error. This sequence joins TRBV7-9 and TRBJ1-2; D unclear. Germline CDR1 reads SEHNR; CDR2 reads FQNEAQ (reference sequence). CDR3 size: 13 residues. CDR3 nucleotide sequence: TGTTCCAGCAGCTCAACATCTGCCCATGGCTACACCTTC. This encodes CSSSSTSAHGYTF.

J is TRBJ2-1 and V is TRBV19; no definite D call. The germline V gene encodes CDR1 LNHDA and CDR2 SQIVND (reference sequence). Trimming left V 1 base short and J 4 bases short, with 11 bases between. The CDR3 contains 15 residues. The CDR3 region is CASSIVPSGYNEQFF. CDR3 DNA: TGTGCCAGTAGTATAGTACCCTCCGGGTACAATGAGCAGTTCTTC.

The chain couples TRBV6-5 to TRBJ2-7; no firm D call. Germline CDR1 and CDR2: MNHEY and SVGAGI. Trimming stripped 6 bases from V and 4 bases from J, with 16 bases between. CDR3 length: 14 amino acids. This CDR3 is CASRLSPTNYEQYF. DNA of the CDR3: TGTGCCAGCAGGCTCTCCCCGACAAATTACGAGCAGTACTTC.

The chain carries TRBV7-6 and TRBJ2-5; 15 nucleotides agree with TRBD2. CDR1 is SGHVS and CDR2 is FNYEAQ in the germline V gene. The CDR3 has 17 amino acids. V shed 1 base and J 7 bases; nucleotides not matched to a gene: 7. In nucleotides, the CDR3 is TGTGCCAGCAGCTTAGGGACTAGCGGGGGGGCACCAGCGACCCAGTACTTC. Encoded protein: CASSLGTSGGAPATQYF. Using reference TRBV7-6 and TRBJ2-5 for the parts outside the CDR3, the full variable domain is GAGVSQSPRYKVTKRGQDVALRCDPISGHVSLYWYRQALGQGPEFLTYFNYEAQQDKSGLPNDRFSAERPEGSISTLTIQRTEQRDSAMYRCASSLGTSGGAPATQYFGPGTRLLVL.

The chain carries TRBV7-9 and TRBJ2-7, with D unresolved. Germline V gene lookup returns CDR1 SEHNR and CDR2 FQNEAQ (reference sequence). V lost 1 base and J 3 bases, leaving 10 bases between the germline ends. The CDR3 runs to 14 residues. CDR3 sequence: CASSLETPNYEQYF. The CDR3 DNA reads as TGTGCCAGCAGCTTAGAGACACCAAACTACGAGCAGTACTTC.

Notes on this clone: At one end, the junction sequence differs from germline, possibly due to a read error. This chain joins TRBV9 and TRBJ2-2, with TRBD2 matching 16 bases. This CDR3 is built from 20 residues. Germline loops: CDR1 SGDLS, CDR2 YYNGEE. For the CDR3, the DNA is TGTGCCAGCAGCCCGAGGGTGGGGACTAGCGGGGGGGCGAAAACCGGGGAGCTGTTTTTT. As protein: CASSPRVGTSGGAKTGELFF.

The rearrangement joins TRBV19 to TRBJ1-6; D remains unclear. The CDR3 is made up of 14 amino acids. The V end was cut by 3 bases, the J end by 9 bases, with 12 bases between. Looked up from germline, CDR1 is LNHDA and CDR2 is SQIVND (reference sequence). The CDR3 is CASSMGSYGSPLHF. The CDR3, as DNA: TGTGCCAGTAGTATGGGCTCTTATGGTTCACCCCTCCACTTT. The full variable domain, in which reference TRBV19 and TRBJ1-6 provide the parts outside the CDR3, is DGGITQSPKYLFRKEGQNVTLSCEQNLNHDAMYWYRQDPGQGLRLIYYSQIVNDFQKGDIAEGYSVSREKKESFPLTVTSAQKNPTAFYLCASSMGSYGSPLHFGNGTRLTVT.

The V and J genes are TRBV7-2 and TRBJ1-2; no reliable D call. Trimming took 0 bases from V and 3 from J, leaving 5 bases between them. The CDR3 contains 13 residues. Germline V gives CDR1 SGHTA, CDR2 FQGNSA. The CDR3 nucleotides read TGTGCCAGCAGCTTAGCGGGAGACTATGGCTACACCTTC. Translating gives CASSLAGDYGYTF. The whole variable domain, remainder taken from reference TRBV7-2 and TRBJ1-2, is GAGVSQSPSNKVTEKGKDVELRCDPISGHTALYWYRQSLGQGLEFLIYFQGNSAPDKSGLPSDRFSAERTGGSVSTLTIQRTQQEDSAVYLCASSLAGDYGYTFGSGTRLTVV.

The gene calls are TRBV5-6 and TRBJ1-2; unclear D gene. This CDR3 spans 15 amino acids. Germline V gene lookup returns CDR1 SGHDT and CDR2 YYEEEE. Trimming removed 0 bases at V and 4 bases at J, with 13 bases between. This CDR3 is CASSLGHEGGYGYTF. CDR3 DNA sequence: TGTGCCAGCAGCTTGGGACATGAGGGCGGCTATGGCTACACCTTC.

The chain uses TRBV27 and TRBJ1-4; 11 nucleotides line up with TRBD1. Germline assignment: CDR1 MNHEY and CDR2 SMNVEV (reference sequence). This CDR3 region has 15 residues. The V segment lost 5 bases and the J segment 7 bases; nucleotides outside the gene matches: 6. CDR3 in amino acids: CASSGQGARPEKLFF. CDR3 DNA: TGTGCCAGCAGTGGACAGGGGGCGCGGCCTGAAAAACTGTTTTTT.

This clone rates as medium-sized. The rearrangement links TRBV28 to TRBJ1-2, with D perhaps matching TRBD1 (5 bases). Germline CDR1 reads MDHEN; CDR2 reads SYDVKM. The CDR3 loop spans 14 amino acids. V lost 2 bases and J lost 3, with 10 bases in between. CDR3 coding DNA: TGTGCCAGCAGTTTAGAGGGAGGGGACTATGGCTACACCTTC. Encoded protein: CASSLEGGDYGYTF.

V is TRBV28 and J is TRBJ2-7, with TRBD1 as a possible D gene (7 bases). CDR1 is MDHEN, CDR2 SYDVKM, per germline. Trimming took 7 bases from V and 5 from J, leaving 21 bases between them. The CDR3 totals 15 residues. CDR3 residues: CASTQGGTVSDEQYF. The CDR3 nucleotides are TGTGCCAGCACCCAAGGGGGGACAGTGTCTGACGAGCAGTACTTC. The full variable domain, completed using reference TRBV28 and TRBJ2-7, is DVKVTQSSRYLVKRTGEKVFLECVQDMDHENMFWYRQDPGLGLRLIYFSYDVKMKEKGDIPEGYSVSREKKERFSLILESASTNQTSMYLCASTQGGTVSDEQYFGPGTRLTVT.

For the CDR3, the DNA is TGTGCCAGCAGCCAAGAACCCGACAGGGTATGGGGCAATGAGCAGTTCTTC. Protein product: CASSQEPDRVWGNEQFF. V usage is TRBV14 and J usage is TRBJ2-1; 7 bases agree with TRBD1. Germline loops: CDR1 SGHDN, CDR2 FVKESK. Trimming removed 0 bases from V and 6 bases from J; junction bases left unmatched: 11. The CDR3 spans 17 residues.

For the CDR3, the DNA is TGTGCCAGCAACTTGCCGCCCGGGTCGAACACCGGGGAGCTGTTTTTT. Its translation is CASNLPPGSNTGELFF. V gene TRBV7-9 combines with J gene TRBJ2-2; D call uncertain. Deletions cut 7 bases from V and 0 bases from J, with 15 bases between. This CDR3 region has 16 residues. CDR1 is SEHNR and CDR2 is FQNEAQ in the germline V gene (reference sequence).

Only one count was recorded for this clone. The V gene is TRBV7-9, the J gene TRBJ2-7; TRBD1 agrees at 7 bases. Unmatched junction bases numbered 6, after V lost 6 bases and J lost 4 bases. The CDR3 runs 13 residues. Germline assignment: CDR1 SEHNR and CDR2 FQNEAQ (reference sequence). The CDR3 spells CASSSTGAYEQYF. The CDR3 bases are TGTGCCAGCAGTTCTACAGGGGCGTACGAGCAGTACTTC.

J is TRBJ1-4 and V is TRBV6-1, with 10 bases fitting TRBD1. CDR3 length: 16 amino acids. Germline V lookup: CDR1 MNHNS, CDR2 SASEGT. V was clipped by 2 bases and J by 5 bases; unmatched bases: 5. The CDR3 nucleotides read TGTGCCAGCAGTGAAAGCCCGGGACAGGGGAATGAAAAACTGTTTTTT. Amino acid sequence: CASSESPGQGNEKLFF.

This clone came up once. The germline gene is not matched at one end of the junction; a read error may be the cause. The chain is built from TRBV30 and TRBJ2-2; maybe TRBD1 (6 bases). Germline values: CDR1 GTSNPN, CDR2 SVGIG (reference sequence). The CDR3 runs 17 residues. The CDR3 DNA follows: TGTGCCTGGAGTGTCACGGGGTACAGGGTGGGGACCGGGGAGCTGTCTTTT. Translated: CAWSVTGYRVGTGELSF.

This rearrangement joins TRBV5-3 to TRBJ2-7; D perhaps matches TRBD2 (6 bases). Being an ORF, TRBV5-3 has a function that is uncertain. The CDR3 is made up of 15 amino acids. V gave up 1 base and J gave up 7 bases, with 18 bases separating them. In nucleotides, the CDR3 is TGTGCCAGAAGCTTGTGGGTTTGGGAGGTGGGGGAGCAGTACTTC. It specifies CARSLWVWEVGEQYF.

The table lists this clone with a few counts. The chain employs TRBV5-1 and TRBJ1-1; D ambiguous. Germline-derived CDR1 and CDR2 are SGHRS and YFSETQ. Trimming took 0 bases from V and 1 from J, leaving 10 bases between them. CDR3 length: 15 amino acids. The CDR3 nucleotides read TGCGCCAGCAGCTTGGTAGCGGCCTGGAACACTGAAGCTTTCTTT. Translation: CASSLVAAWNTEAFF.

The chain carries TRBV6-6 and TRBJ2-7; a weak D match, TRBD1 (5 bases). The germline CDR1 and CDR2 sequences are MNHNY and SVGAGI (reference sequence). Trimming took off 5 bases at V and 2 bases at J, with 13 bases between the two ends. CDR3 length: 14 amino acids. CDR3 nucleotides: TGTGCCAGCAGTACGTCCTACAGGCCCTACGAGCAGTACTTC. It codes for CASSTSYRPYEQYF.

This CDR3 reads CASSSGGETQYF. The CDR3 nucleotides are TGTGCCAGCAGTAGCGGGGGAGAGACCCAGTACTTC. The V call is TRBV28, the J call TRBJ2-5; TRBD2 matches 8 bases. V gave up 5 bases and J gave up 4 bases; unmatched junction bases: 0. CDR1 and CDR2 from the germline V gene are MDHEN and SYDVKM. The CDR3 spans 12 residues.

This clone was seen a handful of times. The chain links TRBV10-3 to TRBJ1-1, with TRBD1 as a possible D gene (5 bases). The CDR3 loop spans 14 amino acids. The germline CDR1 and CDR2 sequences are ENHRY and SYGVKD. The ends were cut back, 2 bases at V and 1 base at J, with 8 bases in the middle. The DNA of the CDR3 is TGTGCCATCAGTGAGAAACAGGCGAACACTGAAGCTTTCTTT. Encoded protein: CAISEKQANTEAFF.

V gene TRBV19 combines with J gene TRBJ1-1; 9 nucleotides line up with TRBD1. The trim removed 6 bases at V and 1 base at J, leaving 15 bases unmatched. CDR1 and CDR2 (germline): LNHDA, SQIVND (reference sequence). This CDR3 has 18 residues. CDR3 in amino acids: CASSRGLPGQGKNTEAFF. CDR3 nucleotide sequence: TGTGCCAGTAGCCGAGGTCTACCGGGACAGGGAAAGAACACTGAAGCTTTCTTT.

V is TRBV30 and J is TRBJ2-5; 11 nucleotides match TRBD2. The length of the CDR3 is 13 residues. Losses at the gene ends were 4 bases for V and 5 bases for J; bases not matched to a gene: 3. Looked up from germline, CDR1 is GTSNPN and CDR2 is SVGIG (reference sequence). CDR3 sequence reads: CAWNPSGRETQYF. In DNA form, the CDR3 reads TGTGCCTGGAACCCTAGCGGGAGGGAGACCCAGTACTTC. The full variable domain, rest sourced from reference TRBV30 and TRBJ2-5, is SQTIHQWPATLVQPVGSPLSLECTVEGTSNPNLYWYRQAAGRGLQLLFYSVGIGQISSEVPQNLSASRPQDRQFILSSKKLLLSDSGFYLCAWNPSGRETQYFGPGTRLLVL.

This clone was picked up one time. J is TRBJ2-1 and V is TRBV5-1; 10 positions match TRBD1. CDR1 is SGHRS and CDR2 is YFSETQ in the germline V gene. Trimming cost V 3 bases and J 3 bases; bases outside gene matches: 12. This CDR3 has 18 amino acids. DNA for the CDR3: TGCGCCAGCAGCTGGCCGGACAGGGGGTCCACTCTCTACAATGAGCAGTTCTTC. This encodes CASSWPDRGSTLYNEQFF. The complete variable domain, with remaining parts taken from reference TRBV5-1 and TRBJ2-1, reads KAGVTQTPRYLIKTRGQQVTLSCSPISGHRSVSWYQQTPGQGLQFLFEYFSETQRNKGNFPGRFSGRQFSNSRSEMNVSTLELGDSALYLCASSWPDRGSTLYNEQFFGPGTRLTVL.

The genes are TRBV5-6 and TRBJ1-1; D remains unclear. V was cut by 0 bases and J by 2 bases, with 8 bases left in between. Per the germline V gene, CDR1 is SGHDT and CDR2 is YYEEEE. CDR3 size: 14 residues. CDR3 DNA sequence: TGTGCCAGCAGCTTGGGACATCTTAACACTGAAGCTTTCTTT. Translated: CASSLGHLNTEAFF.

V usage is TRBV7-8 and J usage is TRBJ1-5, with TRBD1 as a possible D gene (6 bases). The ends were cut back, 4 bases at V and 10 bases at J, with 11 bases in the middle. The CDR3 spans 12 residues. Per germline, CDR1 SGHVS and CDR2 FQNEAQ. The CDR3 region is CASSWKGQPQHF. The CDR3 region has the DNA TGTGCCAGCAGCTGGAAGGGACAACCCCAGCATTTT.

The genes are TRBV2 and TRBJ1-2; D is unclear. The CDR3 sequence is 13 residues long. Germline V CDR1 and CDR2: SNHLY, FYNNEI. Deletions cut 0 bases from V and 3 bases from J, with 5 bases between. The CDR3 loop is CASSEAADYGYTF. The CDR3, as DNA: TGTGCCAGCAGTGAAGCGGCCGACTATGGCTACACCTTC.

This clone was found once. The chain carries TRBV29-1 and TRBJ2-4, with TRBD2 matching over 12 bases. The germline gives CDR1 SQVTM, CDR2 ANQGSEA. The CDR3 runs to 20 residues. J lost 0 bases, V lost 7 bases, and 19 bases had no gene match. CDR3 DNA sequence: TGCAGCGCCATTCCGCGGACTAGCGGGGTTTTTCTTCTAGCCAAAAACATTCAGTACTTC. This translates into CSAIPRTSGVFLLAKNIQYF.

The CDR3: CASSASGVNNQPQHF. DNA of the CDR3: TGTGCCAGCAGTGCGTCAGGTGTCAACAATCAGCCCCAGCATTTT. The genes are TRBV2 and TRBJ1-5; D unresolved. The CDR3 consists of 15 residues. V gave up 4 bases and J gave up 3 bases, with 13 bases separating them. Germline CDR1 and CDR2: SNHLY and FYNNEI.

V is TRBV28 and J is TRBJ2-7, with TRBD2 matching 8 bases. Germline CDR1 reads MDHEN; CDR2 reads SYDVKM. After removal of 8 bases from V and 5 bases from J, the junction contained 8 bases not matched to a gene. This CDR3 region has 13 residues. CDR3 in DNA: TGTGCCAGCTCCCGGACTAGCCCCCACGAGCAGTACTTC. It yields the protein CASSRTSPHEQYF.

CDR3 protein: CASSLEGSWGEDTQYF. The DNA of the CDR3 is TGTGCCAGCAGCTTAGAAGGGTCCTGGGGGGAGGATACGCAGTATTTT. The rearrangement links TRBV11-3 to TRBJ2-3; perhaps TRBD2 as D (6 bases). V was shortened by 0 bases and J by 6 bases, with 16 bases between the two germline ends. The length of the CDR3 is 16 residues. Germline V gene data show CDR1 as SGHNT and CDR2 as YENEEA. Looking up the rest from reference TRBV11-3 and TRBJ2-3 gives the full variable domain: EAGVVQSPRYKIIEKKQPVAFWCNPISGHNTLYWYLQNLGQGPELLIRYENEEAVDDSQLPKDRFSAERLKGVDSTLKIQPAELGDSAVYLCASSLEGSWGEDTQYFGPGTRLTVL.